This T cell receptor beta chain was retrieved from a study of Ad26.COV2.S vaccination and SARS-CoV-2 variants. For the study at large: Participant was drawn from the COV1001 Ad26.COV2.S trial arm. Ad26.COV2.S given intramuscularly, once or twice 56 days apart.

Study outcomes and limitations: Reportedly, spike-specific CD8+ and CD4+ T cell responses achieved substantial breadth once vaccination had taken place. People who got the vaccine had more spike-specific TCR breadth than people who got placebo.

Treatment in this sample: 19 received Ad26.COV2.S at low or high dose, single or two shots; about 5 received placebo; per-sample allocation not given. The investigators took samples on day 63 after the first vaccine or placebo injection. TCRdb keeps only in-frame clones here, not all; method: immunoSEQ multiplex PCR. The sample has about 390,000 clones; about 88% are singletons. Points on this clone: What it recognizes is unknown.

The TCR sequence derives from a person between 18 and 65 years old who received the Ad26.COV2.S COVID-19 vaccine or a placebo. Sequenced material: peripheral blood, taken in a trial of Ad26.COV2.S vaccine versus placebo.

CDR3 loop: CASSKGQLHTEAFF. In DNA form, the CDR3 reads TGTGCCAGCAGCAAGGGACAGTTACACACTGAAGCTTTCTTT. The genes are TRBV6-5 and TRBJ1-1; TRBD1 matches at 7 bases. Germline trimming cut 6 bases from V and 3 bases from J; bases unmatched to any gene: 7. There are 14 residues in the CDR3. The V gene's germline CDR1 is MNHEY and CDR2 SVGAGI.